This T cell receptor (beta chain) was sequenced for a study of cytomegalovirus exposure and HLA in healthy donors. TCRdb keeps only in-frame clones here, not all; method: immunoSEQ multiplex PCR. This table has fewer than 90,000 clones, around 96% appearing once. Findings and caveats of the study: Reported performance of the classifier showed diagnosis of cytomegalovirus status with high specificity and sensitivity. A few of the chains that were CMV-associated were confirmed in vitro to be specific for CMV antigens. Among TCR sequences, most were rare, though some public TCRs appeared in many donors. Later, an analysis found that TCR clusters from the first cohort tended to co-occur in the roughly 110 validation repertoires.

As regards this clone: Its target is not known.

V lost 0 bases to trimming and J lost 11 bases, with 10 bases between them. Per germline, CDR1 SEHNR and CDR2 FQNEAQ (reference sequence). This CDR3 spans 12 amino acids. The TCR originated in a young man in good health and CMV-seropositive. Sample: PBMCs. The chain combines TRBV7-9 with TRBJ1-1; D is undetermined. CDR3 nucleotides: TGTGCCAGCAGCTTAGCGCATCACTTGGCTTTCTTT. Protein product: CASSLAHHLAFF.